The 11 T cell receptor beta chains below come from one sample, sequenced in a study of blood T cell repertoires in COVID-19. Data came from immunoSEQ multiplex PCR; TCRdb stores just in-frame clones and leaves some out. The table records 80,000 or so clones, almost 85% of them present only once. Sequenced: peripheral blood. The receptors stem from a man aged 50-59 years with COVID-19, enrolled during active disease.

The chain joins TRBV2 to TRBJ2-3, with a possible D match to TRBD1 (6 bases). Trimming shortened V by 3 bases and J by 1 base, and 8 bases separated the two germline ends. Germline CDR1 reads SNHLY; CDR2 reads FYNNEI. The CDR3 runs to 14 residues. CDR3 sequence (DNA): TGTGCCAGCAGTGACCGGACAGGCACAGATACGCAGTATTTT. Protein sequence: CASSDRTGTDTQYF.

V and J are TRBV5-1 and TRBJ2-2; D is undetermined. Germline CDR1 is SGHRS and CDR2 is YFSETQ. The CDR3 sequence is 12 residues long. Trimming pared 4 bases from V and 1 base from J, leaving 2 bases between. The CDR3 bases are TGCGCCAGCAGCCGGAACACCGGGGAGCTGTTTTTT. It encodes CASSRNTGELFF. Looking up the rest from reference TRBV5-1 and TRBJ2-2 gives the full variable domain: KAGVTQTPRYLIKTRGQQVTLSCSPISGHRSVSWYQQTPGQGLQFLFEYFSETQRNKGNFPGRFSGRQFSNSRSEMNVSTLELGDSALYLCASSRNTGELFFGEGSRLTVL.

The V call is TRBV28, the J call TRBJ1-4; possible D gene TRBD1, 6 bases. CDR1 MDHEN and CDR2 SYDVKM come from the germline V gene. Trimming took off 3 bases at V and 7 bases at J, with 18 bases between the two ends. This CDR3 comprises 16 residues. CDR3 sequence (DNA): TGTGCCAGCAGTTTGTTGGGAAAGGGGGTGGTTGAAAAACTGTTTTTT. This gives the protein CASSLLGKGVVEKLFF.

V usage is TRBV29-1 and J usage is TRBJ2-7; D remains unclear. Germline V CDR1 and CDR2: SQVTM, ANQGSEA. V was clipped by 3 bases and J by 5 bases, with 11 bases between them. The CDR3 length is 12 residues. CDR3 amino acids: CSVDLGPHEQYF. CDR3 bases: TGCAGCGTTGACCTAGGCCCCCACGAGCAGTACTTC.

The chain employs TRBV29-1 and TRBJ1-4; TRBD1 might be the D (5 bases). Between the trimmed V and J ends, which lost 7 bases and 4 bases, there was a span of 10 bases. The CDR3 totals 12 residues. Germline V gene lookup returns CDR1 SQVTM and CDR2 ANQGSEA. The CDR3: CSATVVNEKLFF. In DNA form, the CDR3 reads TGCAGCGCGACAGTGGTTAATGAAAAACTGTTTTTT.

J is TRBJ2-7 and V is TRBV2; 12 bases are shared with TRBD2. This CDR3 is built from 15 residues. The ends lost 5 bases at V and 3 bases at J; junction bases unmatched: 5. The germline V gene encodes CDR1 SNHLY and CDR2 FYNNEI. CDR3 sequence: CASSPLAGGSYEQYF. CDR3 DNA sequence: TGTGCCAGCAGTCCCCTAGCGGGAGGGAGCTACGAGCAGTACTTC.

This rearrangement joins TRBV19 to TRBJ1-1; perhaps TRBD1 as D (5 bases). Germline V CDR1 and CDR2: LNHDA, SQIVND (reference sequence). The CDR3 sequence is 15 residues long. The V and J ends lost 3 bases and 5 bases respectively, with 16 bases between them. CDR3 bases: TGTGCCAGTAGTATGGTAGGGGCAGGAGGGACTGAAGCTTTCTTT. This encodes CASSMVGAGGTEAFF.

The rearrangement links TRBV30 to TRBJ1-5; 7 bases line up with TRBD1. V shed 1 base and J 7 bases; nucleotides not matched to a gene: 10. Germline V gene data show CDR1 as GTSNPN and CDR2 as SVGIG (reference sequence). The CDR3 is 15 amino acids. The CDR3 is CAWSGGTAGRQPQHF. DNA of the CDR3: TGTGCCTGGAGTGGAGGGACAGCCGGGCGACAGCCCCAGCATTTT.

The rearrangement uses TRBV28 and TRBJ2-7; the match to TRBD2 covers 8 bases. V lost 6 bases to trimming and J lost 4 bases; unmatched junction nucleotides: 8. Germline CDR1 MDHEN, CDR2 SYDVKM. This CDR3 spans 14 amino acids. As DNA, the CDR3 is TGTGCCAGCAGCAACACTAGCGGCCTATACGAGCAGTACTTC. Translated, it gives CASSNTSGLYEQYF.

J is TRBJ2-1 and V is TRBV7-8; D is perhaps TRBD2 (6 bases). The CDR3 sequence is 14 residues long. Germline-derived CDR1 and CDR2 are SGHVS and FQNEAQ. V lost 2 bases, J lost 2 bases, and 7 bases lay in between. CDR3 sequence: CASSLLAPYNEQFF. The CDR3 region has the DNA TGTGCCAGCAGCTTACTAGCGCCCTACAATGAGCAGTTCTTC.

The chain carries TRBV3-1 (or the pseudogene TRBV3-2) and TRBJ2-3; 9 bases agree with TRBD2. Looked up from germline, CDR1 is LGHDT and CDR2 is YNNKEL (reference sequence). The CDR3 sequence is 16 residues long. Trimming cost V 4 bases and J 6 bases; bases outside gene matches: 11. The CDR3 reads CASSPSSGSRLDTQYF. DNA of the CDR3: TGTGCCAGCAGCCCTAGTAGCGGGAGCAGGTTGGATACGCAGTATTTT.